Listed here is a single TCR beta chain. MiXCR, run by TCRdb on the 5' RACE reads, gives a single entry per CDR3 protein. There are about 170,000 distinct CDR3 sequences in the sample; approximately 11% occur only once, and roughly a third lies in the top ten. The data stem from a study of T cells after yellow fever vaccination. Trimming cost V 4 bases and J 6 bases; bases outside gene matches: 10. CDR1 SNHLY and CDR2 FYNNEI come from the germline V gene. The CDR3 extends over 15 amino acids. The genes are TRBV2 and TRBJ2-7; 9 positions agree with TRBD2. The TCR sequence derives from a man aged 18 to 30 who received the YFV17D yellow fever vaccine. Sequencing used CD8+ T cells sorted from PBMCs, obtained 15 days after the yellow fever booster vaccination. CDR3 amino acids: CASSGSSGALVEQYV. The CDR3 DNA reads TGTGCCAGCAGTGGCTCTAGCGGGGCGCTTGTCGAGCAGTACGTC.